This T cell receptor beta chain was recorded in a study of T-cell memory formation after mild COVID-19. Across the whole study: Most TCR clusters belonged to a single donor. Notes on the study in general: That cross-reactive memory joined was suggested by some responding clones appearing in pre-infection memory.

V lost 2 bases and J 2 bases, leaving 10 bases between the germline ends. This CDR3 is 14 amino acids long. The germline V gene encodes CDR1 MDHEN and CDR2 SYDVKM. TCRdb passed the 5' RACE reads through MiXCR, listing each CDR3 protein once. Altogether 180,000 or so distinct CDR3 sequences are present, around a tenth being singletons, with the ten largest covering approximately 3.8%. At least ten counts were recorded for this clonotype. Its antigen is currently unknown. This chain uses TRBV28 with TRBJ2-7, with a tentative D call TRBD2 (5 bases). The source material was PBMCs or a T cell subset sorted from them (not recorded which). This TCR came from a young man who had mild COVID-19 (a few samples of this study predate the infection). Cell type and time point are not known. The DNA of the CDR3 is TGTGCCAGCAGTTTAGCGGGTGGGACCTACGAGCAGTACGTC. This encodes CASSLAGGTYEQYV.